This T cell receptor beta chain was documented in a study of T cells after yellow fever vaccination. A process of 5'RACE template switching, which added a universal primer site and UMIs, was used to make TCR cDNA. TCRdb itself ran the 5' RACE reads through MiXCR, one entry per CDR3 protein. Of hundreds of thousands of distinct CDR3 sequences in the sample, around a sixth are singletons; the top ten hold about 18%. The CDR3 covers 14 residues. Trimming took 5 bases from V and 7 from J, leaving 14 bases between them. The clonotype comes from a man younger than 35 who received the YFV17D yellow fever vaccine. This chain joins TRBV12-3 or TRBV12-4 and TRBJ2-2; D possibly corresponds to TRBD1 (5 bases). This material consisted of PBMCs, taken about 5 days after the first yellow fever vaccination. CDR3 sequence (DNA): TGTGCCAGCAGTACCCGGACAAACCGCGGGGAGCTGTTTTTT. This gives the protein CASSTRTNRGELFF.